The 6 T cell receptor beta chains given below trace back to one sample, sequenced in a study of blood T cell repertoires in COVID-19. The method was immunoSEQ multiplex PCR; TCRdb's version includes in-frame clones alone and lacks a portion of them. The sample has some 160,000 clones; around nine tenths are singletons. The sample was peripheral blood. These receptors came from a woman aged 70 to 79 with COVID-19, enrolled during active disease.

The genes are TRBV19 and TRBJ1-2; 7 bases are shared with TRBD1. The CDR3 sequence is 15 residues long. Unmatched junction bases numbered 5, after V lost 1 base and J lost 3 bases. In germline, CDR1 is LNHDA, CDR2 SQIVND (reference sequence). In DNA form, the CDR3 reads TGTGCCAGTAGTATAGTCCACGACAGGGACTATGGCTACACCTTC. The encoded protein is CASSIVHDRDYGYTF.

The chain couples TRBV7-9 to TRBJ1-1; the D is unclear. CDR3 length equals 13 residues. Trimming stripped 3 bases from V and 2 bases from J, with 7 bases between. Germline CDR1 is SEHNR and CDR2 is FQNEAQ (reference sequence). As DNA, the CDR3 is TGTGCCAGCAGCTTCCGGACTAACACTGAAGCTTTCTTT. It codes for CASSFRTNTEAFF.

This chain connects TRBV30 to TRBJ1-2, with a weak D call TRBD1 (6 bases). Trimming took off 3 bases at V and 6 bases at J, with 14 bases between the two ends. From germline, CDR1 is GTSNPN and CDR2 SVGIG (reference sequence). This CDR3 has 13 amino acids. Here the CDR3 DNA reads TGTGCCTGGAGCGGGACACCCTGGGATGGCTACACCTTC. It is translated as CAWSGTPWDGYTF.

The chain joins TRBV29-1 to TRBJ1-1; 7 bases map to TRBD1. The CDR3 has 14 residues. Germline V gene lookup returns CDR1 SQVTM and CDR2 ANQGSEA. V trimming: 4 bases; J trimming: 5 bases; junction bases outside the gene matches: 10. CDR3 coding DNA: TGCAGCGTTGCCCTCGGACAGGCGGTAACTGAAGCTTTCTTT. It encodes CSVALGQAVTEAFF.

The CDR3 sequence is CASSIVFALDRRTYEQYF. CDR3 DNA: TGTGCCAGTAGTATAGTCTTCGCCCTAGACAGGCGAACCTACGAGCAGTACTTC. This sequence joins TRBV19 and TRBJ2-7; D is perhaps TRBD1 (6 bases). Trimming removed 1 base at V and 2 bases at J, with 21 bases between. Germline CDR1 and CDR2: LNHDA and SQIVND (reference sequence). This CDR3 is built from 18 residues.

CDR3: CASSLPGTLKEKLFF. The CDR3 DNA reads TGTGCCAGCAGTTTGCCCGGGACACTAAAGGAAAAACTGTTTTTT. The chain carries TRBV6-5 and TRBJ1-4; a weak D match, TRBD1 (6 bases). This CDR3 has 15 residues. The germline V gene has CDR1 MNHEY and CDR2 SVGAGI. V lost 4 bases, J lost 8 bases, and 17 bases lay in between.